This TCR beta chain was retrieved from a study of T cell responses to AZD1222 COVID-19 vaccine. V was trimmed by 4 bases and J by 5 bases, leaving 8 bases between them. The CDR3 contains 13 residues. Germline-derived CDR1 and CDR2 are KGHSH and LQKENI. Broader study findings: Clonal diversity was possibly underestimated, and the donors were mostly white British, with more females.

Sequenced by immunoSEQ multiplex PCR; TCRdb stores in-frame clones only, minus some. The sample yields about 140,000 clones, more than 70% seen once. As to this clone: Antigen unknown.

This TCR was recovered from an adult in good health. The sample was peripheral blood, taken on day 0 of AZD1222 vaccination. J is TRBJ2-2 and V is TRBV18; D not resolved. DNA of the CDR3: TGTGCCAGCTCACGGGCCGGGACCGGGGAGCTGTTTTTT. As protein: CASSRAGTGELFF.